Listed here are 21 T cell receptor beta chains from one sample, sequenced in a study of shared clonotypes between healthy human individuals. Sequenced by immunoSEQ multiplex PCR; TCRdb stores in-frame clones only, minus some. Seen here are 2.3 million or so clones, 85% to 95% observed once, and the top ten hold under 0.45%. Sequenced sample: naive CD4+ T cells from PBMCs. Stated subset: CD45RA+ positively selected. The receptors were gathered from a man between 18 and 29 years old in good health. Some clones in this sample may be carry-over from other donors' samples.

The chain employs TRBV5-4 and TRBJ2-7; 8 bases line up with TRBD2. With V trimmed by 4 bases and J by 1 base, 7 bases remained unmatched. The CDR3 consists of 15 residues. CDR1 and CDR2 (germline): SGHNT, YYREEE (reference sequence). Written as DNA, the CDR3 is TGTGCCAGCAGCCGGGGGGGAGCGGAATCCTACGAGCAGTACTTC. This gives the protein CASSRGGAESYEQYF.

This chain links TRBV11-2 with TRBJ2-3; 7 nucleotides line up with TRBD1. Germline V CDR1 and CDR2: SGHAT, FQNNGV. The V gene end was trimmed by 5 bases and the J gene end by 0 bases; junction bases not matched to a gene: 14. There are 18 residues in the CDR3. CDR3 amino acids: CASSPQQGPPFSTDTQYF. In DNA form, the CDR3 reads TGTGCCAGCAGCCCACAACAGGGGCCACCCTTTAGCACAGATACGCAGTATTTT.

J is TRBJ1-2 and V is TRBV18, with no clear D. V was cut by 3 bases and J by 2 bases, with 10 bases left in between. The CDR3 spans 14 residues. The germline V gene has CDR1 KGHSH and CDR2 LQKENI. CDR3 amino acids: CASSPSTDNYGYTF. CDR3 coding DNA: TGTGCCAGCTCACCCTCGACCGACAACTATGGCTACACCTTC.

V is TRBV14 and J is TRBJ2-5, with a tentative D call TRBD2 (6 bases). The germline V gene has CDR1 SGHDN and CDR2 FVKESK. The CDR3 has 15 residues. V was clipped by 0 bases and J by 4 bases, with 12 bases between them. The CDR3: CASSQDLGTPETQYF. CDR3 sequence (DNA): TGTGCCAGCAGCCAAGATCTCGGGACTCCAGAGACCCAGTACTTC.

CDR3 nucleotide sequence: TGCGCCAGCAGCTTTAATCAGGGCGGCACAGATACGCAGTATTTT. The encoded protein is CASSFNQGGTDTQYF. The J gene is TRBJ2-3, the V gene TRBV5-1, with a weak D call TRBD1 (5 bases). V was cut by 2 bases and J by 1 base, with 11 bases left in between. Germline lookup yields CDR1 SGHRS and CDR2 YFSETQ. The CDR3 has 15 residues.

V is TRBV6-1 and J is TRBJ1-1; a possible D gene is TRBD1 (6 bases). The CDR3 has 14 amino acids. Germline V gene data show CDR1 as MNHNS and CDR2 as SASEGT. V lost 6 bases and J 6 bases, leaving 17 bases between the germline ends. The CDR3 loop reads CASRVASDRPEAFF. CDR3 DNA: TGTGCCAGCAGGGTTGCCTCGGACAGACCTGAAGCTTTCTTT.

The gene calls are TRBV28 and TRBJ1-5; the match to TRBD1 covers 9 bases. J gave up 5 bases and V 7 bases, and 9 bases lay outside the gene matches. Per germline, CDR1 MDHEN and CDR2 SYDVKM. The CDR3 totals 15 residues. The CDR3 bases are TGTGCCAGCAAACTACGGACAGGGGATTATCAGCCCCAGCATTTT. The encoded protein is CASKLRTGDYQPQHF.

The chain is built from TRBV10-3 and TRBJ1-5; no firm D call. CDR1 is ENHRY and CDR2 is SYGVKD in the germline V gene. The ends were cut back, 0 bases at V and 5 bases at J, with 8 bases in the middle. The CDR3 is made up of 14 amino acids. The CDR3 nucleotides read TGTGCCATCAGTGAGTCGGAGGAGGATCAGCCCCAGCATTTT. Translated: CAISESEEDQPQHF.

The V and J genes are TRBV18 and TRBJ2-7, with 8 positions matching TRBD1. The CDR3 loop spans 14 amino acids. Losses at the gene ends were 6 bases for V and 7 bases for J; bases not matched to a gene: 11. The germline CDR1 and CDR2 sequences are KGHSH and LQKENI. The CDR3 spells CASSPRDRPPEQYF. DNA for the CDR3: TGTGCCAGCTCCCCGCGGGACAGGCCCCCAGAGCAGTACTTC.

The chain is built from TRBV19 and TRBJ1-4; D may be TRBD1 (5 bases). The germline CDR1 and CDR2 sequences are LNHDA and SQIVND (reference sequence). The length of the CDR3 is 14 residues. Trimming took off 5 bases at V and 1 base at J, with 8 bases between the two ends. The CDR3 region has the DNA TGTGCCAGTAGTCATACAGGAACTAATGAAAAACTGTTTTTT. Residues: CASSHTGTNEKLFF.

The rearrangement joins TRBV10-3 to TRBJ2-5; 8 nucleotides line up with TRBD1. V lost 4 bases and J lost 3; bases outside the gene matches: 7. The CDR3 is 15 residues long. CDR1 is ENHRY, CDR2 SYGVKD, per germline. The DNA of the CDR3 is TGTGCCATCAGTGCCGACGACAGGGGTGAAGAGACCCAGTACTTC. As protein: CAISADDRGEETQYF.

This clone came up once. The gene calls are TRBV7-9 and TRBJ2-7; D is possibly TRBD2 (5 bases). With 0 bases removed from V and 4 bases from J, the gap between germline ends came to 16 bases. The CDR3 length is 16 residues. Germline V lookup: CDR1 SEHNR, CDR2 FQNEAQ (reference sequence). CDR3 region: CASSLAEAGPRYEQYF. The CDR3 nucleotides read TGTGCCAGCAGCTTAGCGGAGGCAGGACCCAGGTACGAGCAGTACTTC.

This chain uses TRBV11-2 with TRBJ2-1, with 10 positions matching TRBD2. V lost 2 bases and J lost 9; bases outside the gene matches: 4. The germline gives CDR1 SGHAT, CDR2 FQNNGV. This CDR3 spans 14 amino acids. This chain's CDR3 is CASSLLGLAAEQFF. Written as DNA, the CDR3 is TGTGCCAGCAGCTTATTAGGACTAGCGGCTGAGCAGTTCTTC. The whole variable domain, filled in from reference TRBV11-2 and TRBJ2-1, reads EAGVAQSPRYKIIEKRQSVAFWCNPISGHATLYWYQQILGQGPKLLIQFQNNGVVDDSQLPKDRFSAERLKGVDSTLKIQPAKLEDSAVYLCASSLLGLAAEQFFGPGTRLTVL.

V and J are TRBV5-6 and TRBJ2-1; the match to TRBD2 covers 10 bases. The germline V gene has CDR1 SGHDT and CDR2 YYEEEE. There are 15 residues in the CDR3. V was pared by 0 bases and J by 5 bases, with 2 bases of the junction left unmatched. The CDR3 DNA reads as TGTGCCAGCAGCTTGGGTCTAGCGGGAGACAATGAGCAGTTCTTC. Residues: CASSLGLAGDNEQFF.

The chain employs TRBV7-2 and TRBJ1-1; 7 bases align to TRBD1. The germline gives CDR1 SGHTA, CDR2 FQGNSA. The V segment lost 4 bases and the J segment 0 bases; nucleotides outside the gene matches: 5. The CDR3 totals 15 residues. CDR3 protein: CASSSGGQMNTEAFF. The CDR3 DNA is TGTGCCAGCAGCTCGGGGGGACAGATGAACACTGAAGCTTTCTTT.

Of note for this clone: The same CDR3 is also encoded by other DNA sequences in this sample. The chain carries TRBV29-1 and TRBJ1-2; D ambiguous. The CDR3 sequence is 11 residues long. The germline V and J ends were trimmed by 7 bases and 3 bases, with 9 bases remaining between them. Germline V gene lookup returns CDR1 SQVTM and CDR2 ANQGSEA. As DNA, the CDR3 is TGCAGCGGCGGGAGCGACTATGGCTACACCTTC. Its translation is CSGGSDYGYTF.

The J gene is TRBJ2-7, the V gene TRBV4-1; TRBD1 matches 10 bases. From germline, CDR1 is MGHRA and CDR2 YSYEKL. J was trimmed by 4 bases and V by 6 bases; bases with no gene match: 6. This CDR3 comprises 14 residues. Written as DNA, the CDR3 is TGCGCCAGCAGAGGACCGGGACAGGGGTACGAGCAGTACTTC. It translates to CASRGPGQGYEQYF.

This chain uses TRBV4-2 with TRBJ2-3; TRBD2 aligns across 12 bases. V was clipped by 2 bases and J by 3 bases; unmatched bases: 3. The CDR3 extends over 16 amino acids. Germline V gene lookup returns CDR1 LGHNA and CDR2 YNFKEQ. The CDR3 coding sequence is TGTGCCAGCAGCCAATCCGGGACTAGCGGGACAGATACGCAGTATTTT. Its translation: CASSQSGTSGTDTQYF.

This clone was detected a few times. This rearrangement joins TRBV7-2 to TRBJ1-5; D gene unclear. CDR3 length: 12 amino acids. V lost 7 bases and J 5 bases, leaving 9 bases between the germline ends. From germline, CDR1 is SGHTA and CDR2 FQGNSA. The CDR3 nucleotides are TGTGCCAGCACCAAGACCGATCAGCCCCAGCATTTT. Amino acids: CASTKTDQPQHF.

This clone occurred a few times. In the same sample, other DNA sequences code for this CDR3. The rearrangement uses TRBV28 and TRBJ1-5; D unresolved. Germline CDR1 is MDHEN and CDR2 is SYDVKM. The CDR3 extends over 12 amino acids. V was clipped by 3 bases and J by 4 bases, with 4 bases between them. The CDR3: CASSLGNQPQHF. Here the CDR3 DNA reads TGTGCCAGCAGTTTGGGGAATCAGCCCCAGCATTTT.

The chain uses TRBV2 and TRBJ1-2, with 8 bases aligning to TRBD1. V dropped 6 bases and J dropped 6; count of bases not matched to a gene: 12. The germline gives CDR1 SNHLY, CDR2 FYNNEI. This CDR3 comprises 15 residues. The CDR3 nucleotides are TGTGCCAGCAGGGAATACCGGACAGGGTTGGATGGCTACACCTTC. It translates to CASREYRTGLDGYTF.